The TCR beta chain described here comes from a study of preoperative IRX-2 immunotherapy in early breast cancer. Germline V gene sequence: CDR1 KGHSH, CDR2 LQKENI. This CDR3 contains 16 residues. V lost 5 bases to trimming and J lost 2 bases, with 16 bases between them. The treatment: preoperative locoregional IRX-2 cytokine immunotherapy. Preoperative locoregional IRX-2 cytokine immunotherapy was tested in the phase Ib source study. Repertoires were generated with immunoSEQ multiplex PCR, while TCRdb's copy carries only in-frame clones and drops some. The sample includes approximately 24,000 clones, 85% to 90% seen only once; the top ten take roughly 29%.

The rearrangement links TRBV18 to TRBJ2-1, with a tentative D call TRBD2 (5 bases). The receptor comes from a human donor with breast cancer. Sequencing was performed on tumor tissue, taken after IRX-2 immunotherapy. The CDR3 region has the DNA TGTGCCAGCTCAAGGACTGAGAGATTTACCTACAATGAGCAGTTCTTC. Protein sequence: CASSRTERFTYNEQFF.